This T cell receptor beta chain was sequenced for a study of human T cells and chemical hapten exposure. The CDR3 length is 18 residues. Germline V lookup: CDR1 MNHEY, CDR2 SVGAGI. Trimming left V 6 bases short and J 4 bases short, with 27 bases between. Total RNA was isolated from whole blood that had not been fractionated. Findings of the study overall: Among TCRs, those above 1 in 1000 frequency were unaffected by DPC sensitization.

Comments on this clonotype: What it recognizes is unknown.

In the library, unique molecular identifiers were attached to individual cDNA molecules. Authors' processing steps: Samples ranged from roughly 20,000 to 700,000 TCRs, with a median of approximately 90,000. One entry per CDR3 protein results from TCRdb running MiXCR on the 5' RACE reads. The V and J calls shown here were made by TCRdb, not taken from the authors' results. The table has about 81,000 distinct CDR3 sequences, 6.5% to 8.5% seen once. This rearrangement joins TRBV6-5 to TRBJ1-1; tentative D call: TRBD1 (5 bases). The TCR originated in a male donor in good health. CDR3 in amino acids: CASSRSPIGAARGTEAFF. The DNA of the CDR3 is TGTGCCAGCAGCCGAAGCCCCATTGGGGCAGCTCGAGGCACTGAAGCTTTCTTT.